One and the same sample provided the 30 T cell receptor beta chains below, sequenced in a study of early T cells in non-severe SARS-CoV-2 infection. TCRdb independently ran MiXCR on the 5' RACE reads; one entry per CDR3 protein. The sample gives roughly 120,000 distinct CDR3 sequences, around 14% of which show up once; 20% to 25% is in the top ten. Sequenced: whole blood. These TCRs come from an adult who was a healthcare worker with PCR-confirmed SARS-CoV-2 infection or an uninfected control (not recorded which).

This clonotype came up a few times. The gene calls are TRBV7-2 and TRBJ2-7; maybe TRBD1 (6 bases). CDR1 and CDR2 (germline): SGHTA, FQGNSA. The CDR3 loop spans 15 amino acids. With 7 bases removed from V and 2 bases from J, the gap between germline ends came to 18 bases. CDR3 sequence (DNA): TGTGCCAGCACCCTTTATCGACAGGCAGCCTACGAGCAGTACTTC. This sequence encodes CASTLYRQAAYEQYF.

This chain links TRBV30 with TRBJ2-3; D not resolved. CDR1 and CDR2 from the germline V gene are GTSNPN and SVGIG (reference sequence). Trimming took off 6 bases at V and 1 base at J, with 11 bases between the two ends. The CDR3 has 13 residues. The CDR3 protein is CACNSKGTDTQYF. The CDR3 bases are TGTGCCTGCAATTCGAAGGGCACAGATACGCAGTATTTT.

The chain links TRBV30 to TRBJ2-7; 8 bases are a match to TRBD1. Germline lookup yields CDR1 GTSNPN and CDR2 SVGIG (reference sequence). CDR3 size: 14 residues. The junction had 6 bases not matched to a gene; V was cut back by 1 base and J by 4 bases. CDR3: CAWSGSGGRYEQYF. In DNA, the CDR3 is TGTGCCTGGAGTGGGTCAGGGGGCAGGTACGAGCAGTACTTC.

This clonotype occurred many times. The genes are TRBV6-6 and TRBJ2-3, with TRBD2 matching over 8 bases. The J segment lost 2 bases and the V segment lost 2 bases, leaving 3 bases of the junction unmatched. This CDR3 has 15 residues. CDR1 is MNHNY, CDR2 SVGAGI, per germline (reference sequence). The CDR3 nucleotides read TGTGCCAGCAGTTACGAGCGGGGGTACACAGATACGCAGTATTTT. Its protein product is CASSYERGYTDTQYF.

This clonotype was seen more than once but under ten times. The chain recombines TRBV7-2 with TRBJ2-2; D possibly uses TRBD1 or TRBD2 (5 bases each). Germline CDR1 reads SGHTA; CDR2 reads FQGNSA. The CDR3 has 16 residues. V lost 2 bases, J lost 2 bases, and 12 bases lay in between. CDR3 sequence reads: CASSLFGARNTGELFF. In DNA form, the CDR3 reads TGTGCCAGCAGCTTATTCGGGGCAAGAAACACCGGGGAGCTGTTTTTT.

The chain uses TRBV2 and TRBJ1-1, with 8 bases fitting TRBD1. This CDR3 comprises 14 residues. Germline V gene sequence: CDR1 SNHLY, CDR2 FYNNEI. Trimming at V came to 6 bases and at J to 4 bases, leaving 7 bases not matched to a gene. The CDR3 DNA follows: TGTGCCAGCAGGCCTGGGACAGGAGGCACTGAAGCTTTCTTT. Translated: CASRPGTGGTEAFF.

In its sample, this clonotype was seen many times. CDR3 amino acids: CASSLENREAFF. The CDR3 coding sequence is TGTGCCAGCAGCTTAGAAAATAGGGAAGCTTTCTTT. This chain uses TRBV7-9 with TRBJ1-1, with unresolved D. Germline-derived CDR1 and CDR2 are SEHNR and FQNEAQ (reference sequence). This CDR3 is built from 12 residues. Trimming cost V 1 base and J 8 bases, with 8 bases left between them.

The chain couples TRBV12-3 or TRBV12-4 to TRBJ2-2; TRBD2 agrees at 7 bases. The CDR3 spans 15 residues. Trimming took 5 bases from V and 1 from J; bases not matched to a gene: 4. The DNA for the CDR3 is TGTGCCAGCAGTAGGGGACTACAGAACACCGGGGAGCTGTTTTTT. Translation gives CASSRGLQNTGELFF.

The chain employs TRBV5-4 and TRBJ1-2; 9 bases are a match to TRBD1. The germline gives CDR1 SGHNT, CDR2 YYREEE (reference sequence). The V gene end was trimmed by 4 bases and the J gene end by 6 bases; junction bases not matched to a gene: 13. The CDR3 has 16 amino acids. CDR3 in amino acids: CASSPGQGSSTNGYTF. In DNA, the CDR3 is TGTGCCAGCAGCCCGGGACAGGGATCGAGCACTAATGGCTACACCTTC.

J is TRBJ1-2 and V is TRBV10-2; D not resolved. Trimming took 2 bases from V and 0 from J, leaving 4 bases between them. The CDR3 is made up of 13 amino acids. Looked up from germline, CDR1 is WSHSY and CDR2 is SAAADI. The CDR3 protein is CASSEKANYGYTF. Here the CDR3 DNA reads TGCGCCAGCAGTGAGAAAGCTAACTATGGCTACACCTTC.

V usage is TRBV6-1 and J usage is TRBJ1-1, with TRBD1 matching 8 bases. V trimming: 6 bases; J trimming: 1 base; junction bases outside the gene matches: 1. Germline values: CDR1 MNHNS, CDR2 SASEGT. The CDR3 has 13 residues. DNA of the CDR3: TGTGCCAGCAGCGGACAGGGGAACACTGAAGCTTTCTTT. Its translation: CASSGQGNTEAFF.

A few counts support this clonotype. This chain uses TRBV7-9 with TRBJ1-6, with TRBD1 matching over 8 bases. Germline CDR1 reads SEHNR; CDR2 reads FQNEAQ (reference sequence). The J segment lost 10 bases and the V segment lost 6 bases, leaving 11 bases of the junction unmatched. This CDR3 is built from 15 residues. The CDR3 region has the DNA TGTGCCAGCAGGGATTCCGGGACAGGTCCATCACCCCTCCACTTT. Translated: CASRDSGTGPSPLHF.

This clonotype was counted between two and nine times. V usage is TRBV24-1 and J usage is TRBJ2-7; 8 nucleotides line up with TRBD2. Trimming at V came to 6 bases and at J to 0 bases, leaving 6 bases not matched to a gene. Germline-derived CDR1 and CDR2 are KGHDR and SFDVKD. The CDR3 totals 15 residues. For the CDR3, the DNA is TGTGCCACCAGTATACCCAGCGGGAGCTCCTACGAGCAGTACTTC. It translates to CATSIPSGSSYEQYF.

CDR3 residues: CAWSARARTGDLSGYTF. For the CDR3, the DNA is TGTGCCTGGAGCGCACGGGCCCGAACAGGTGATTTAAGCGGCTACACCTTC. The gene calls are TRBV30 and TRBJ1-2, with TRBD1 as a possible D gene (5 bases). V was clipped by 3 bases and J by 8 bases, with 28 bases between them. The CDR3 covers 17 residues. Germline V gene sequence: CDR1 GTSNPN, CDR2 SVGIG (reference sequence).

This clonotype appeared a few times. The chain has TRBV16 and TRBJ1-1, with a weak D call TRBD1 (5 bases). The CDR3 has 13 residues. Germline CDR1 reads KGHSY; CDR2 reads FQNENV. Deletions cut 3 bases from V and 8 bases from J, with 13 bases between. CDR3 in amino acids: CASSHRSEGEAFF. The CDR3 nucleotides are TGTGCCAGCAGCCACCGGTCGGAGGGGGAAGCTTTCTTT.

In its sample, this clonotype was seen a few times. The V call is TRBV18, the J call TRBJ2-5; no clear D. Trimming removed 2 bases at V and 3 bases at J, with 7 bases between. The CDR3 is made up of 13 amino acids. CDR1 is KGHSH, CDR2 LQKENI, per germline. CDR3 residues: CASSPAREETQYF. CDR3 nucleotide sequence: TGTGCCAGCTCACCAGCCAGAGAAGAGACCCAGTACTTC.

The chain is built from TRBV12-3 or TRBV12-4 and TRBJ2-1; 9 bases are a match to TRBD2. Trimming cost V 2 bases and J 5 bases; bases outside gene matches: 4. The CDR3 runs to 15 residues. This CDR3 is CASSLLVAGDNEQFF. The DNA of the CDR3 is TGTGCCAGCAGTTTATTGGTAGCGGGGGACAATGAGCAGTTCTTC.

This clonotype was recorded many times. The chain uses TRBV7-9 and TRBJ2-1; 7 bases agree with TRBD1. V was pared by 5 bases and J by 6 bases, with 10 bases of the junction left unmatched. The CDR3 is 15 residues long. CDR1 is SEHNR, CDR2 FQNEAQ, per germline (reference sequence). CDR3 protein: CASSRTGPSLNEQFF. CDR3 sequence (DNA): TGTGCCAGCAGCCGGACAGGACCTTCCCTCAATGAGCAGTTCTTC.

In this sample, this clonotype turned up a few times. This chain joins TRBV2 and TRBJ2-3, with 11 positions matching TRBD2. After removal of 7 bases from V and 5 bases from J, the junction contained 8 bases not matched to a gene. The CDR3 runs 15 residues. CDR1 SNHLY and CDR2 FYNNEI come from the germline V gene. CDR3 sequence (DNA): TGTGCCAGCACCCAGCTAGCGGGGGGCGGAGATACGCAGTATTTT. Translation: CASTQLAGGGDTQYF.

This clonotype was picked up many times. The chain combines TRBV2 with TRBJ2-5; D is possibly TRBD2 (5 bases). The CDR3 covers 11 residues. V was clipped by 4 bases and J by 5 bases, with 5 bases between them. Germline V gene lookup returns CDR1 SNHLY and CDR2 FYNNEI. CDR3 amino acids: CASSGEETQYF. In DNA, the CDR3 is TGTGCCAGCAGTGGGGAGGAGACCCAGTACTTC.

This clonotype was observed at least ten times. CDR3 sequence: CASSLESDGYTF. The CDR3 nucleotides read TGTGCCAGCAGCCTAGAATCTGATGGCTACACCTTC. The chain joins TRBV7-2 to TRBJ1-2; no definite D call. The V and J ends lost 5 bases and 6 bases respectively, with 10 bases between them. The CDR3 covers 12 residues. CDR1 is SGHTA and CDR2 is FQGNSA in the germline V gene.

This clonotype appeared a few times. The chain couples TRBV7-3 to TRBJ2-6; no reliable D call. The CDR3 runs to 15 residues. CDR1 and CDR2 from the germline V gene are SGHTA and FQGTGA. The germline V and J ends were trimmed by 8 bases and 2 bases, with 13 bases remaining between them. The CDR3, as DNA: TGTGCCAGCTCCTCGGAAGGTGCTGGGGCCAACGTCCTGACTTTC. Protein sequence: CASSSEGAGANVLTF.

V and J are TRBV20-1 and TRBJ2-7; tentatively, D is TRBD1 (6 bases). The CDR3 totals 14 residues. Per germline, CDR1 DFQATT and CDR2 SNEGSKA (reference sequence). V lost 4 bases and J lost 5, with 18 bases in between. The CDR3 bases are TGCAGTGCTAACAGGGCGGAAGGGCTACACGAGCAGTACTTC. This translates into CSANRAEGLHEQYF.

This clonotype was seen a handful of times. The chain combines TRBV14 with TRBJ1-1; D is unresolved. Trimming took 0 bases from V and 6 from J, leaving 14 bases between them. The CDR3 extends over 15 amino acids. From germline, CDR1 is SGHDN and CDR2 FVKESK. The CDR3 loop reads CASSQDLPGRSEAFF. CDR3 DNA sequence: TGTGCCAGCAGCCAAGATTTGCCTGGTAGGTCTGAAGCTTTCTTT.

The V and J genes are TRBV7-9 and TRBJ2-5; possibly TRBD1 for D (5 bases). Trimming left V 4 bases short and J 2 bases short, with 11 bases between. The CDR3 consists of 14 residues. Per the germline V gene, CDR1 is SEHNR and CDR2 is FQNEAQ (reference sequence). DNA for the CDR3: TGTGCCAGCAGCTCGCTAGGGGCGCAAGAGACCCAGTACTTC. Translating gives CASSSLGAQETQYF.

This clonotype was detected a few times. The rearrangement links TRBV2 to TRBJ1-6, with D possibly being TRBD1 (6 bases). Looked up from germline, CDR1 is SNHLY and CDR2 is FYNNEI. The length of the CDR3 is 16 residues. V lost 8 bases and J lost 0, with 14 bases in between. CDR3 residues: CASGAQGSSYNSPLHF. The CDR3 nucleotides are TGTGCCAGCGGGGCCCAGGGGAGCTCCTATAATTCACCCCTCCACTTT. The whole variable domain, filled in from reference TRBV2 and TRBJ1-6, reads EPEVTQTPSHQVTQMGQEVILRCVPISNHLYFYWYRQILGQKVEFLVSFYNNEISEKSEIFDDQFSVERPDGSNFTLKIRSTKLEDSAMYFCASGAQGSSYNSPLHFGNGTRLTVT.

The V and J genes are TRBV7-8 and TRBJ1-1; 7 nucleotides agree with TRBD1. V dropped 6 bases and J dropped 4; count of bases not matched to a gene: 8. This CDR3 comprises 14 residues. Germline CDR1 SGHVS, CDR2 FQNEAQ. The CDR3 region has the DNA TGTGCCAGCAGTACCAACAGGGGCAGCACTGAAGCTTTCTTT. Translation gives CASSTNRGSTEAFF.

This chain uses TRBV19 with TRBJ1-2; D is undetermined. The V and J ends lost 3 bases and 6 bases respectively, with 14 bases between them. This CDR3 spans 14 amino acids. CDR1 is LNHDA, CDR2 SQIVND, per germline (reference sequence). The chain's CDR3 is CASSIGGLSDGYTF. The CDR3 bases are TGTGCCAGTAGTATCGGAGGTCTTTCTGATGGCTACACCTTC. The complete variable domain, with remaining parts taken from reference TRBV19 and TRBJ1-2, reads DGGITQSPKYLFRKEGQNVTLSCEQNLNHDAMYWYRQDPGQGLRLIYYSQIVNDFQKGDIAEGYSVSREKKESFPLTVTSAQKNPTAFYLCASSIGGLSDGYTFGSGTRLTVV.

The rearrangement joins TRBV3-1 to TRBJ1-2; the D is unclear. Trimming left V 1 base short and J 5 bases short, with 14 bases between. The CDR3 contains 15 residues. CDR1 and CDR2 from the germline V gene are LGHDT and YNNKEL (reference sequence). The CDR3 DNA follows: TGTGCCAGCAGCCAAGGGTCTGAGGGAGTGTATGGCTACACCTTC. Residues: CASSQGSEGVYGYTF. The full variable domain, completed using reference TRBV3-1 and TRBJ1-2, is DTAVSQTPKYLVTQMGNDKSIKCEQNLGHDTMYWYKQDSKKFLKIMFSYNNKELIINETVPNRFSPKSPDKAHLNLHINSLELGDSAVYFCASSQGSEGVYGYTFGSGTRLTVV.

V is TRBV30 and J is TRBJ2-3; TRBD2 agrees at 9 bases. V trimming: 4 bases; J trimming: 2 bases; junction bases outside the gene matches: 4. Germline CDR1 and CDR2: GTSNPN and SVGIG (reference sequence). This CDR3 spans 14 amino acids. CDR3 coding DNA: TGTGCCTGGACTTTAGCGGGGGCCACAGATACGCAGTATTTT. Translation gives CAWTLAGATDTQYF.